Listed here are 9 T cell receptor beta chains from one sample, sequenced in a study of shared clonotypes between healthy human individuals. Naive CD8 cells, CD45RO-negative and positively selected for CCR7, excluded terminally differentiated effector memory CD45RA+ cells. Libraries were prepared by immunoSEQ multiplex PCR; TCRdb keeps only in-frame clonotypes and omits some of them. The data show approximately 810,000 clones, about 91% seen once. Material for sequencing was naive CD8+ T cells sorted from blood. These receptors all stem from a man aged 30 to 39 in good health.

The chain uses TRBV4-1 and TRBJ2-1; 7 positions agree with TRBD1. In germline, CDR1 is MGHRA, CDR2 YSYEKL. Germline trimming cut 3 bases from V and 4 bases from J; bases unmatched to any gene: 3. This CDR3 region has 14 residues. The CDR3 loop is CASSQEQGYNEQFF. As DNA, the CDR3 is TGCGCCAGCAGCCAGGAACAGGGGTACAATGAGCAGTTCTTC.

The chain combines TRBV7-9 with TRBJ2-5, with TRBD2 as a possible D gene (6 bases). V dropped 2 bases and J dropped 0 bases, with 13 bases sitting between them. This CDR3 is built from 16 residues. Germline CDR1 SEHNR, CDR2 FQNEAQ (reference sequence). The CDR3 bases are TGTGCCAGCAGCTTAACTGGCGGGAACGACCAAGAGACCCAGTACTTC. It codes for CASSLTGGNDQETQYF.

This sequence joins TRBV7-9 and TRBJ2-7, with no clear D. This CDR3 is 13 amino acids long. Trimming left V 7 bases short and J 3 bases short, with 13 bases between. The germline CDR1 and CDR2 sequences are SEHNR and FQNEAQ (reference sequence). The DNA for the CDR3 is TGTGCCAGCACCTACCCTGGGGTCTACGAGCAGTACTTC. This sequence encodes CASTYPGVYEQYF.

The chain links TRBV4-3 to TRBJ2-1; 8 bases are shared with TRBD1. Germline V gene lookup returns CDR1 LGHNA and CDR2 YSLEER. This CDR3 has 15 amino acids. Germline trimming cut 8 bases from V and 7 bases from J; bases unmatched to any gene: 13. CDR3 sequence: CASGIDGTGGNEQFF. The CDR3 DNA reads TGCGCCAGCGGCATAGATGGAACAGGGGGAAATGAGCAGTTCTTC.

The rearrangement joins TRBV14 to TRBJ2-1; 8 nucleotides match TRBD2. The CDR3 covers 18 residues. The germline gives CDR1 SGHDN, CDR2 FVKESK. The trim removed 3 bases at V and 0 bases at J, leaving 10 bases unmatched. The DNA for the CDR3 is TGTGCCAGCAGCCACGCTGGCGAGCGGGAGAGCTCCTACAATGAGCAGTTCTTC. This gives the protein CASSHAGERESSYNEQFF.

The V call is TRBV9, the J call TRBJ2-7, with unresolved D. Germline V gene data show CDR1 as SGDLS and CDR2 as YYNGEE. CDR3 length: 15 amino acids. Between the trimmed V and J ends, which lost 0 bases and 1 base, there was a span of 11 bases. CDR3 coding DNA: TGTGCCAGCAGCGTAGCCCCGGTAGGATCCTACGAGCAGTACTTC. It specifies CASSVAPVGSYEQYF.

CDR3 DNA: TGTGCCAGCAGCGCTCCGGGACTAGCGGGAGGTCAGTATTACAATGAGCAGTTCTTC. Its protein is CASSAPGLAGGQYYNEQFF. V usage is TRBV28 and J usage is TRBJ2-1, with 15 bases lining up with TRBD2. After removal of 6 bases from V and 4 bases from J, the junction contained 13 bases not matched to a gene. The CDR3 totals 19 residues. Germline values: CDR1 MDHEN, CDR2 SYDVKM.

The chain carries TRBV28 and TRBJ2-3; D perhaps matches TRBD2 (5 bases). Trimming stripped 3 bases from V and 1 base from J, with 11 bases between. Germline-derived CDR1 and CDR2 are MDHEN and SYDVKM. This CDR3 is built from 15 residues. CDR3 in DNA: TGTGCCAGCAGTTTTCCGCCGAGGGGCACAGATACGCAGTATTTT. The encoded protein is CASSFPPRGTDTQYF. Based on the CDR3 plus reference TRBV28 and TRBJ2-3, the full variable domain is DVKVTQSSRYLVKRTGEKVFLECVQDMDHENMFWYRQDPGLGLRLIYFSYDVKMKEKGDIPEGYSVSREKKERFSLILESASTNQTSMYLCASSFPPRGTDTQYFGPGTRLTVL.

The chain has TRBV4-1 and TRBJ2-5; D is perhaps TRBD2 (5 bases). Germline CDR1 reads MGHRA; CDR2 reads YSYEKL. V was shortened by 4 bases and J by 2 bases, with 14 bases between the two germline ends. This CDR3 is 15 amino acids long. The CDR3 DNA reads as TGCGCCAGCAGCCGAGTTGAGAGACTACAAGAGACCCAGTACTTC. Amino acids: CASSRVERLQETQYF.